This T cell receptor beta chain was captured by sequencing in a study of PD-L1 blockade in urothelial cancer. Method: immunoSEQ multiplex PCR; TCRdb's copy keeps in-frame clones and lacks some. The table records about 51,000 clones, 88% of them present only once. V trimming: 0 bases; J trimming: 4 bases; junction bases outside the gene matches: 14. The germline V gene has CDR1 ENHRY and CDR2 SYGVKD. This CDR3 spans 20 amino acids. Time point of the sample: peripheral blood 6 weeks after treatment start. The TCR was taken from a man aged 55-75 years with urothelial cancer. J is TRBJ2-7 and V is TRBV10-3; the match to TRBD2 covers 14 bases. The source was PBMCs, collected around atezolizumab (anti-PD-L1) treatment. CDR3: CAISESRDRGTSGSFYEQYF. CDR3 bases: TGTGCCATCAGTGAGTCGAGGGACAGGGGGACTAGCGGGAGTTTTTACGAGCAGTACTTC.